The T cell receptor beta chain described here comes from a study of shared clonotypes between healthy human individuals (TCRdb year 2020). With respect to the entire study: The cohort comprised a couple of women and a few men aged 18 to 49 years. To increase sequencing depth and limit assay-specific biases, different laboratories used diverse techniques to prepare libraries and sequence TCR repertoires. For each donor, three plates each were used for CD4 naive and CD4 memory, two plates were used for CD8 naive, and one plate was used for CD8 memory. Per donor, leukapheresis produced somewhere between about 0.85 and 10 billion PBMCs. To estimate repertoire size and how much clonotypes are shared between individuals, the study performed deep sequencing of blood TCR repertoires from roughly five healthy adults.

As for this clone: This receptor's antigen is unknown. No much larger clone is present one base from it, and per-base qualities are unavailable.

CD8 naive samples were obtained by positive selection for CCR7 among CD45RO-negative cells, yielding a CD45RA+CCR7+ population from which TemRA cells were excluded. Donors were healthy HIV-negative adults with no recently reported acute infections or vaccinations. Every donor was a Caucasian adult living in Nashville, Tennessee, USA. Blood was obtained by leukapheresis, after which PBMCs were separated by Ficoll-Histopaque density gradient centrifugation and cryopreserved in liquid nitrogen vapor phase. Purity and quantity of every magnetically sorted T cell population were checked by analytical flow cytometry. Genomic DNA was isolated from each sorted fraction and quantified by UV absorbance on a Nanodrop 2000c. Using the deep immunoSEQ assay, multiplex PCR amplified TCR CDR3 regions from genomic DNA. Extracted genomic DNA from each cell subset was distributed evenly across all wells of several immunoSEQ 96-well plates, and each plate was treated as a replicate. Each replicate PCR for sorted subsets received about 180 ng genomic DNA, equal to about 30,000 T cell genomes. Purified libraries were quantified with a Qubit 3.0 fluorometer, sized on a Bioanalyzer 2100, and re-quantified with the KAPA Library Quantification kit. Every immunoSEQ 96-well plate was sequenced on a separate single-read 150-cycle Illumina NextSeq 550 flow cell. Per the original workflow: Because only junctional sequences without quality scores were contained in the immunoSEQ output, filtering matching that applied to full-length reads could not be performed. To assign V/J genes and CDR3, sequences were annotated against IMGT germline references using PyIR, a Python wrapper for IgBLAST v1.9. Any read was removed if the V/J assignment was weak (E-value above 1e-6), the CDR3 was missing, or the read contained stop codons, out-of-frame junctions, or ambiguous translated residues. V3J clonotypes were defined by identical inferred V gene, J gene, and CDR3 amino acid sequence. Percentage overlap between repertoires was calculated by dividing the number of shared unique clonotypes by the size of the smaller repertoire. RTK rarefaction, the Chao1 estimator, and Recon v2.1 estimates of unobserved clonotypes were used to assess repertoire richness. For all TCRbeta clonotypes obtained by the gDNA method from a handful of donors, generation probabilities were computed with OLGA. TCRdb took this table from immuneACCESS and kept in-frame rearrangements with V and J called. Such tables lack part of the clones; where checked against another copy, unresolved V genes explain under half of the gap, and the rest is unexplained. Clone size and the V and J calls come from that table; the DNA yielded D and trimming. For this sample the table gives hundreds of thousands of clones, of which 90% to 95% were detected only once. About 25% of the sample lies in the top ten.

General conclusions and limits of the study: Larger estimated clonotype richness was generally found for naive subsets than for memory subsets. Sampling was restricted to blood, and TCR repertoires in tissues likely differ from the TCR repertoires found in blood. Compared with non-shared clonotypes, clonotypes shared by all four sorted-subset donors had higher generation probabilities. Even with the large sequencing depth, rarefaction of the sorted-subset datasets indicated that sequencing was incomplete. Pairwise subsampling indicated that sequencing depth was expected to affect the degree of clonotype sharing among donors. Sharing across a few donors was observed for about 5% of naive CD4, 3% to 3.5% of naive CD8, roughly 2.4% of memory CD4, and 0.4% of memory CD8 clonotypes. The small number of donors limited the genetic and exposure-history diversity represented.

As encoded in the germline V gene, CDR1 is SGDLS while CDR2 is YYNGEE. The CDR3 starts with the cysteine, ends with the phenylalanine, and has 17 residues. Here the CDR3 DNA is all that survives: 51 bases in frame from base 1. V lost 4 bases and J lost 12 bases, and the count of bases not matched to a germline gene is 17. Sequencing input: naive CD8+ T cells sorted from blood. Interpreted using the paper, the cell subset or site label stands for: CD45RA+CCR7+. This TCR was recovered from a man aged 25-40 years in good health. This receptor chain uses TRBV9 and TRBJ2-1; 12 bases in between match TRBD2. The DNA reads as follows: TGTGCCAGCAGCCCGACTAGCGGGAGAGGGCCCACCGGGGGGCAGTTCTTC. Its amino acids are CASSPTSGRGPTGGQFF.